Given below is one TCR beta chain in context. This CDR3 is also generated by other DNA sequences in the sample. The table came from immunoSEQ multiplex PCR; TCRdb's copy has only in-frame clones and leaves some out. The sample has about 2.3 million clones, roughly 90% seen once; the top ten hold 0.37%. The source of the sample is a study of shared clonotypes between healthy human individuals. Germline values: CDR1 LNHDA, CDR2 SQIVND (reference sequence). The V and J ends lost 1 base and 2 bases, in that order; junction bases with no gene match: 4. There are 16 residues in the CDR3. The material sequenced was naive CD4+ T cells from PBMCs. Subset of the sample: CD45RA+ positively selected. The rearrangement joins TRBV19 to TRBJ2-3; TRBD2 matches at 9 bases. This sequence originates from a man younger than 35 in good health. Some clones in this sample may be carry-over from other donors' samples. The CDR3 nucleotides are TGTGCCAGTAGTATAGGTCTAGCGGGGTCCACAGATACGCAGTATTTT. Translation gives CASSIGLAGSTDTQYF.